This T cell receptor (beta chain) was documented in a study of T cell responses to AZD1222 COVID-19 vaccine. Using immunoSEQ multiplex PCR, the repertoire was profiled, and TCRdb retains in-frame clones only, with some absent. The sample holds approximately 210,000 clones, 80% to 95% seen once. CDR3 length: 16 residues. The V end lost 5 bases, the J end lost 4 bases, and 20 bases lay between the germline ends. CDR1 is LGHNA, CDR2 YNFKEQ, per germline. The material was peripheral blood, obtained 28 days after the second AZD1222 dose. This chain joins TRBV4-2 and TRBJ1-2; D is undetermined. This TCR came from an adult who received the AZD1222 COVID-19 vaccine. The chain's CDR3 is CASSSTPHSAGYGYTF. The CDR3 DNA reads TGTGCCAGCAGCTCAACCCCCCACAGCGCGGGCTATGGCTACACCTTC.